Listed below are T cell receptor beta chains from one sample, sequenced in a study of control samples from healthy donors and cancer patients. Here immunoSEQ multiplex PCR was the method, and the copy in TCRdb shows in-frame clones only, minus some. Among 150,000 or so clones listed, 80% to 95% were seen once. Sequencing was done on a sample of blood. The source is a young man in good health. Both conserved end residues are trimmed from each CDR3.

V gene	J gene	CDR3 protein
TRBV2	TRBJ2-1	ASSEGPIMGEF
TRBV19	TRBJ1-1	ASSLRVMNTEAF
TRBV6-5	TRBJ1-6	ASSLRRDRGSPLH
TRBV5-4	TRBJ2-1	ASSGGTSGGAAYNEQF
TRBV6-1	TRBJ2-7	ASSETRFYSYEQY
TRBV4-2	TRBJ1-1	ASSQDEGTGTEAF
TRBV12-3/TRBV12-4	TRBJ2-7	ASSSGPEQY
TRBV7-9	TRBJ2-7	ASSFQGYEQY
TRBV4-1	TRBJ1-4	ASSRGDPPNEKLF
TRBV15	TRBJ2-2	ATGADSPNTGELF
TRBV19	TRBJ2-7	ARVYDEQY
TRBV30	TRBJ2-7	AWSPGRMINEQY
TRBV9	TRBJ1-2	ASSDDRGGYGYT
TRBV7-3	TRBJ1-2	ASSPYPAPLTAGYT
TRBV4-2	TRBJ2-2	ASSRHHRGQKSGELF
TRBV3-1/TRBV3-2	TRBJ2-3	ASSPTGGTDTQY
TRBV19	TRBJ2-2	ASSPRRGGAWSMRTGELF
TRBV27	TRBJ2-5	ASGLAGRQETQY
TRBV6-6	TRBJ2-3	ASSYSVDTQY
TRBV11-2	TRBJ1-1	ASSRSRGLNTEAF